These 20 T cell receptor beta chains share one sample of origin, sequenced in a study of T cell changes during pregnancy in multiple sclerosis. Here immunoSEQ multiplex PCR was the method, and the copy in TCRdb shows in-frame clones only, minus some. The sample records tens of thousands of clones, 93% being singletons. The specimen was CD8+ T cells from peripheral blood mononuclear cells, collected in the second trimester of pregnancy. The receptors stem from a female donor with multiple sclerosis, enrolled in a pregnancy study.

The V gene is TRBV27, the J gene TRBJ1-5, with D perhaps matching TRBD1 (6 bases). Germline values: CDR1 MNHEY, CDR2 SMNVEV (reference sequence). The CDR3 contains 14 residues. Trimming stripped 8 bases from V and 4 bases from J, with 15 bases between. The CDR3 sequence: CASRDRRTNQPQHF. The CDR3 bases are TGTGCCAGCCGTGACAGGAGGACTAATCAGCCCCAGCATTTT.

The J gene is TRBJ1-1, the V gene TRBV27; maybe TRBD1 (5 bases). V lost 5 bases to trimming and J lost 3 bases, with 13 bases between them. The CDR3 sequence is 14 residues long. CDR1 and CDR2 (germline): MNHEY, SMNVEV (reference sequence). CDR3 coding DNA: TGTGCCAGCAGTGAAGGATGGGGGGACACTGAAGCTTTCTTT. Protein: CASSEGWGDTEAFF.

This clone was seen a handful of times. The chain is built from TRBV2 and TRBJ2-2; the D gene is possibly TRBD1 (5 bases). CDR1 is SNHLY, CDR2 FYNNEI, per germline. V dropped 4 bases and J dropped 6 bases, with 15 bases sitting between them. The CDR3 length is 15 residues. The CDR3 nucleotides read TGTGCCAGCAGTGGGGGCAGGGTCCTCCCCGGGGAGCTGTTTTTT. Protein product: CASSGGRVLPGELFF.

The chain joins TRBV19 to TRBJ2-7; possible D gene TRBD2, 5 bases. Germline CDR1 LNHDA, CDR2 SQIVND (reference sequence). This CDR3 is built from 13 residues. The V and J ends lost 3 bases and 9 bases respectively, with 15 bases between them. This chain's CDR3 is CASSMYGPEGQYF. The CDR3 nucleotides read TGTGCCAGTAGTATGTACGGACCAGAGGGGCAGTACTTC. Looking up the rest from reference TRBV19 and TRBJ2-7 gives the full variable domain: DGGITQSPKYLFRKEGQNVTLSCEQNLNHDAMYWYRQDPGQGLRLIYYSQIVNDFQKGDIAEGYSVSREKKESFPLTVTSAQKNPTAFYLCASSMYGPEGQYFGPGTRLTVT.

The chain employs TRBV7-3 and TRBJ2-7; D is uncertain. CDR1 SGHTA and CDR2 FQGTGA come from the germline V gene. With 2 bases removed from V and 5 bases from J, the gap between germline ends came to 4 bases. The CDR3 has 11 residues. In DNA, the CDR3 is TGTGCCAGCAGCTTATACAACGAGCAGTACTTC. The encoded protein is CASSLYNEQYF.

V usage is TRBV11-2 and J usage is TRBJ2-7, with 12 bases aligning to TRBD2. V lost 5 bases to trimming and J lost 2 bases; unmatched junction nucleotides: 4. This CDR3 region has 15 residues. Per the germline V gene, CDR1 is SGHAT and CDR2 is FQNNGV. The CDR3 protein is CASSIGTSGPYEQYF. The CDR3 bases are TGTGCCAGCAGCATTGGGACTAGCGGGCCCTACGAGCAGTACTTC.

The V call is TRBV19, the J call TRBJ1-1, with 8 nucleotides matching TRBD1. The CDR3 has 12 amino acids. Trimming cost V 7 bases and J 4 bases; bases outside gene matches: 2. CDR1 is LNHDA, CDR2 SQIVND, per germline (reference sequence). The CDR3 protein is CASIQGATEAFF. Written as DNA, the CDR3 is TGTGCCAGTATTCAGGGGGCCACTGAAGCTTTCTTT.

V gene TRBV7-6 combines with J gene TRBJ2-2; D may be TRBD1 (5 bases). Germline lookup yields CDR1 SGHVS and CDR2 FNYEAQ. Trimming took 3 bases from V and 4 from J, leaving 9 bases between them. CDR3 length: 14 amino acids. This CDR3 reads CASSFGASTGELFF. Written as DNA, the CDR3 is TGTGCCAGCAGCTTTGGGGCTAGCACCGGGGAGCTGTTTTTT.

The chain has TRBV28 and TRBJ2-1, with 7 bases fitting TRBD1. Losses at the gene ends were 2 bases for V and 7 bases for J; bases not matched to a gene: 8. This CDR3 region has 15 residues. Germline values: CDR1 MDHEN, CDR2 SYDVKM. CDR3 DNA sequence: TGTGCCAGCAGTTTAAACAGGGGCGCTGGGAATGAGCAGTTCTTC. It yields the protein CASSLNRGAGNEQFF.

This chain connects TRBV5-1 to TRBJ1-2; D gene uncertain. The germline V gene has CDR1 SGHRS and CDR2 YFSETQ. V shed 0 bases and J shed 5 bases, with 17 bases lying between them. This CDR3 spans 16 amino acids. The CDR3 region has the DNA TGCGCCAGCAGCTTGGGCTACCGCTCCGGGGAATATGGCTACACCTTC. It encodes CASSLGYRSGEYGYTF.

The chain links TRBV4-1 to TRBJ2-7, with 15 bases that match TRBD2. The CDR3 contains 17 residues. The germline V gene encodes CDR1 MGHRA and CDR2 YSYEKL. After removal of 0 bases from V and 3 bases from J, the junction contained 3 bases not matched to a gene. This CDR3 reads CASSQEGTSGGYYEQYF. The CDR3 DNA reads TGCGCCAGCAGCCAAGAGGGGACTAGCGGGGGGTACTACGAGCAGTACTTC.

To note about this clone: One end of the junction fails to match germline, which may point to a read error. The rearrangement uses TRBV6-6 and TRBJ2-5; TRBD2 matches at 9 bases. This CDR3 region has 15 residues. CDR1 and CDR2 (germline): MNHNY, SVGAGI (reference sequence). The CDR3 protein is CASSDSPSGGETQYF. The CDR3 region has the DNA TGTGCCAGCAGTGACTCACCCAGCGGGGGGGAGACCCAGTACTTC.

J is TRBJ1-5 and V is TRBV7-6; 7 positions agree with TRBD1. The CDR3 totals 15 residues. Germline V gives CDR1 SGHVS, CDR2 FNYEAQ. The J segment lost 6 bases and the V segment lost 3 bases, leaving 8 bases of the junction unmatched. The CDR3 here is CASSFSRQGGQPQHF. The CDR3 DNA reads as TGTGCCAGCAGCTTTTCAAGACAGGGTGGTCAGCCCCAGCATTTT.

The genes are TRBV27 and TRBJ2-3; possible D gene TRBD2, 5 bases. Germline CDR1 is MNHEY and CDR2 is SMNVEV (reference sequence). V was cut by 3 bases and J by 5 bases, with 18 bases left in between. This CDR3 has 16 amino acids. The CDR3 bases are TGTGCCAGCAGTTTCGTTGCGGGTGGGCGCATAGATACGCAGTATTTT. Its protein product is CASSFVAGGRIDTQYF.

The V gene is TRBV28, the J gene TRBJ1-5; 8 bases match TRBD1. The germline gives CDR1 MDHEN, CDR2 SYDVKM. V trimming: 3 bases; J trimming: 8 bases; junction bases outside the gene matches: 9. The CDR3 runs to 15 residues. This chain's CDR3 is CASSLLTGGIEPQHF. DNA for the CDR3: TGTGCCAGCAGTTTGCTTACAGGGGGTATTGAGCCCCAGCATTTT. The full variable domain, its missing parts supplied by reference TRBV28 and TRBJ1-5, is DVKVTQSSRYLVKRTGEKVFLECVQDMDHENMFWYRQDPGLGLRLIYFSYDVKMKEKGDIPEGYSVSREKKERFSLILESASTNQTSMYLCASSLLTGGIEPQHFGDGTRLSIL.

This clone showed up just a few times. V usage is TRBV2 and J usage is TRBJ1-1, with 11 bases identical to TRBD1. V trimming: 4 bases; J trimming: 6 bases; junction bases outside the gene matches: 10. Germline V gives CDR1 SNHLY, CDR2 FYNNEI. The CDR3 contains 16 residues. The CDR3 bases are TGTGCCAGCAGTGTGGGGACAGGGGGGTCTCGGGCTGAAGCTTTCTTT. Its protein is CASSVGTGGSRAEAFF.

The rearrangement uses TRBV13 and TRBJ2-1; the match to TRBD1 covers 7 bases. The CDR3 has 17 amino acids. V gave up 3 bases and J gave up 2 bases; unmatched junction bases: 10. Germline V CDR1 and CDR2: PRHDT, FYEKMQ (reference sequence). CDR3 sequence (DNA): TGTGCCAGCAGCTTCTTATCCTCCGGGACAGCCTACAATGAGCAGTTCTTC. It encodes CASSFLSSGTAYNEQFF.

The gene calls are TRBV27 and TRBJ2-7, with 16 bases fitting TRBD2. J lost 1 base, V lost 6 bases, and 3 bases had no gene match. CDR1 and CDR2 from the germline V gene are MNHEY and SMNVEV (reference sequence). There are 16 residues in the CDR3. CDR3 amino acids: CASSGTSGGGSYEQYF. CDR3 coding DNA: TGTGCCAGCAGCGGGACTAGCGGGGGGGGATCCTACGAGCAGTACTTC.

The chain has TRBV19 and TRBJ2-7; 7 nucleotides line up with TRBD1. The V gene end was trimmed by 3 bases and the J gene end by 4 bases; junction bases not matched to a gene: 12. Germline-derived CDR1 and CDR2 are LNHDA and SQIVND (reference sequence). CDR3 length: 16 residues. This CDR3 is CASSMRPGTEKYEQYF. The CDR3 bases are TGTGCCAGTAGTATGAGACCCGGGACAGAAAAATACGAGCAGTACTTC.

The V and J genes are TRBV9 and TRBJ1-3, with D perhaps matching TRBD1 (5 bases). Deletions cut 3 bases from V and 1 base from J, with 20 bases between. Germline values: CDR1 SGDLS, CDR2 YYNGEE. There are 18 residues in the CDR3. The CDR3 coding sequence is TGTGCCAGCAGCGCGGGGGGGGGAGCGCCCGTTTCTGGAAACACCATATATTTT. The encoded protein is CASSAGGGAPVSGNTIYF.